A selection of T cell receptor beta chains follows, all from one sample in a study of technical replicates of blood from a few donors. Method: immunoSEQ multiplex PCR; TCRdb's copy keeps in-frame clones and lacks some. The sample consists of 100,000 or so clones, nearly 96% of them appearing once. Sequenced input: T cells isolated from PBMCs. Every receptor here comes from a human donor in good health. The CDR3 runs from the conserved cysteine through the conserved F or W. Fields, in order: D gene, J gene, clone size, V gene, CDR3 protein, CDR3 DNA. A D gene is named only where the DNA matches it firmly. Clone size, where shown, is once, few, many, or a class for clones that have expanded.

NA	TRBJ2-1	few	TRBV5-4	CASSLRPESFDEQFF	TGTGCCAGCAGCTTAAGGCCGGAGTCCTTCGATGAGCAGTTCTTC
NA	TRBJ2-3	NA	TRBV7-6	CASSFTGPHETQDTQYF	TGTGCCAGCAGCTTCACAGGGCCCCACGAGACCCAAGATACGCAGTATTTT
TRBD2	TRBJ2-5	NA	TRBV6-6	CASSYQREAEETQYF	TGTGCCAGCAGTTATCAGCGGGAGGCGGAAGAGACCCAGTACTTC
TRBD2	TRBJ2-3	NA	TRBV7-2	CASSPLSGGPLSTDTQYF	TGTGCCAGCAGCCCACTGTCGGGAGGGCCCTTAAGTACAGATACGCAGTATTTT
TRBD1	TRBJ1-2	NA	TRBV28	CASSLSGQGGLNYGYTF	TGTGCCAGCAGTTTAAGTGGGCAGGGGGGCCTAAACTATGGCTACACCTTC
NA	TRBJ1-5	NA	TRBV2	CASSGEGAHQPQHF	TGTGCCAGCAGCGGCGAAGGGGCCCATCAGCCCCAGCATTTT
NA	TRBJ2-1	NA	TRBV19	CASSTPRGREVNEQFF	TGTGCCAGTAGTACCCCGCGGGGGCGGGAAGTCAATGAGCAGTTCTTC
NA	TRBJ2-3	NA	TRBV10-3	CATTLGGQRVYTDTQYF	TGTGCCACCACCCTAGGGGGCCAGCGGGTCTACACAGATACGCAGTATTTT
TRBD1	TRBJ2-7	once	TRBV29-1	CSVEDGTGMNYEQYF	TGCAGCGTTGAAGATGGGACAGGGATGAACTACGAGCAGTACTTC
NA	TRBJ2-7	NA	TRBV13	CASSHRDLRREQYF	TGTGCCAGCAGTCACCGGGACTTACGAAGAGAGCAGTACTTC
NA	TRBJ2-2	NA	TRBV14	CASSPHTGELFF	TGTGCCAGCAGCCCTCACACCGGGGAGCTGTTTTTT
NA	TRBJ2-1	NA	TRBV27	CASSLLRTGAPDNEQFF	TGTGCCAGCAGTTTACTCCGAACGGGAGCCCCAGACAATGAGCAGTTCTTC
NA	TRBJ1-1	NA	TRBV6-1	CASSEPGQNTEAFF	TGTGCCAGCAGTGAACCGGGACAGAACACTGAAGCTTTCTTT
NA	TRBJ2-5	NA	TRBV6-6	CASSYAFVETQYF	TGTGCCAGCAGTTACGCGTTTGTGGAGACCCAGTACTTC
TRBD1	TRBJ1-4	once	TRBV7-9	CASSPGTANEKLFF	TGTGCCAGCAGCCCCGGGACAGCCAATGAAAAACTGTTTTTT
TRBD1	TRBJ2-2	NA	TRBV18	CASSQVDRGQVTGELFF	TGTGCCAGCTCACAGGTCGACAGGGGGCAGGTCACCGGGGAGCTGTTTTTT
TRBD2	TRBJ2-7	NA	TRBV7-7	CASSEGIAGYEQYF	TGTGCCAGCAGCGAAGGGATAGCGGGCTACGAGCAGTACTTC
NA	TRBJ1-2	NA	TRBV5-1	CASSGGGNLNDYTF	TGCGCCAGCAGTGGTGGAGGAAATCTTAACGACTACACCTTC
TRBD1	TRBJ1-1	NA	TRBV5-5	CASSLRDRVNTEAFF	TGTGCCAGCAGCTTGAGGGACAGAGTGAACACTGAAGCTTTCTTT
NA	TRBJ2-6	NA	TRBV27	CASSSRSSGANVLTF	TGTGCCAGCAGTTCCCGGAGCTCTGGGGCCAACGTCCTGACTTTC
TRBD1	TRBJ1-5	NA	TRBV10-3	CAISPDRRNQPQHF	TGTGCCATCAGTCCGGACAGGCGAAATCAGCCCCAGCATTTT
NA	TRBJ1-2	NA	TRBV28	CASSPRATRALLNYGYTF	TGTGCCAGCAGCCCGAGGGCCACCCGGGCGCTGCTTAACTATGGCTACACCTTC
NA	TRBJ2-7	NA	TRBV28	CASSLVGAHEQYF	TGTGCCAGCAGTTTAGTGGGAGCACACGAGCAGTACTTC
TRBD1	TRBJ2-1	NA	TRBV30	CAWSEDRGDNEQFF	TGTGCCTGGAGTGAGGACAGGGGTGACAATGAGCAGTTCTTC
NA	TRBJ1-1	NA	TRBV30	CAWRRRRQNTEAFF	TGTGCCTGGAGAAGGAGGCGGCAGAACACTGAAGCTTTCTTT
NA	TRBJ1-2	NA	TRBV29-1	CSAQFRGLGYTF	TGCAGCGCACAATTCAGGGGCCTAGGCTACACCTTC
NA	TRBJ2-3	NA	TRBV6-1	CASLAGSAGTDTQYF	TGTGCCAGCTTGGCTGGGAGCGCGGGCACAGATACGCAGTATTTT
NA	TRBJ1-5	NA	TRBV12-2	CASLQYVTDHSNQPQHF	TGTGCAAGTCTCCAATACGTGACAGACCATAGCAATCAGCCCCAGCATTTT
NA	TRBJ1-2	NA	TRBV6-1	CASTNRGGDNYGYTF	TGTGCCAGCACCAATCGAGGGGGGGATAACTATGGCTACACCTTC
NA	TRBJ1-1	NA	TRBV9	CASSVAGGMNTEAFF	TGTGCCAGCAGCGTAGCAGGAGGGATGAACACTGAAGCTTTCTTT
NA	TRBJ1-2	NA	TRBV29-1	CSVERRLSPYGYTF	TGCAGCGTTGAAAGGAGGCTATCCCCATATGGCTACACCTTC
NA	TRBJ2-7	NA	TRBV6-1	CASSERRLTLQSSEQYF	TGTGCCAGCAGTGAACGGAGGTTGACTTTACAGTCGTCCGAGCAGTACTTC
NA	TRBJ2-7	NA	TRBV28	CASTKGLPVIYEQYF	TGTGCCAGCACAAAGGGACTCCCCGTTATATACGAGCAGTACTTC
TRBD2	TRBJ2-1	NA	TRBV2	CASKAGALNEQFF	TGTGCCAGCAAAGCGGGGGCCCTCAATGAGCAGTTCTTC
TRBD2	TRBJ2-7	NA	TRBV29-1	CSFSLGLAGYEQYF	TGCAGCTTTAGCCTGGGACTAGCGGGCTACGAGCAGTACTTC
NA	TRBJ1-5	NA	TRBV5-1	CASSLMTGSNQPQHF	TGCGCCAGCAGCTTAATGACAGGTAGCAATCAGCCCCAGCATTTT
NA	TRBJ2-2	NA	TRBV7-2	CASSSPNTGELFF	TGTGCCAGCAGCTCCCCTAACACCGGGGAGCTGTTTTTT
NA	TRBJ2-1	once	TRBV19	CASTRGNEQFF	TGTGCCAGTACCAGGGGAAATGAGCAGTTCTTC
NA	TRBJ2-3	once	TRBV5-1	CASSLEAGGTDTQYF	TGCGCCAGCAGCTTGGAGGCAGGGGGCACAGATACGCAGTATTTT
TRBD2	TRBJ2-3	NA	TRBV4-1	CASSQGLAGVLGTDTQYF	TGCGCCAGCAGCCAAGGGCTAGCGGGAGTCCTAGGCACAGATACGCAGTATTTT
TRBD2	TRBJ2-7	NA	TRBV30	CAWSGLAGAREQYF	TGTGCCTGGAGTGGGCTAGCGGGAGCTAGGGAGCAGTACTTC
TRBD2	TRBJ2-6	NA	TRBV4-1	CASTLSGRASSGANVLTF	TGCGCCAGCACGCTAAGCGGGAGGGCCAGCTCTGGGGCCAACGTCCTGACTTTC
TRBD1	TRBJ1-2	NA	TRBV7-2	CASSSVRDRGLRGGYTF	TGTGCCAGCAGCTCTGTCCGGGACAGGGGGCTAAGGGGTGGCTACACCTTC
NA	TRBJ1-5	NA	TRBV19	CASSTRRNGQPQHF	TGTGCCAGTAGTACCCGGAGGAATGGTCAGCCCCAGCATTTT
TRBD1	TRBJ1-2	NA	TRBV30	CAWSEPGQGDYGYTF	TGTGCCTGGAGTGAACCGGGACAGGGAGATTATGGCTACACCTTC
NA	TRBJ2-7	NA	TRBV11-3	CASSLDLAGGQYEQYF	TGTGCCAGCAGCTTAGACCTAGCCGGAGGCCAATACGAGCAGTACTTC
TRBD1	TRBJ2-2	NA	TRBV5-5	CASSLYRGNTGELFF	TGTGCCAGCAGCTTGTACAGGGGGAACACCGGGGAGCTGTTTTTT